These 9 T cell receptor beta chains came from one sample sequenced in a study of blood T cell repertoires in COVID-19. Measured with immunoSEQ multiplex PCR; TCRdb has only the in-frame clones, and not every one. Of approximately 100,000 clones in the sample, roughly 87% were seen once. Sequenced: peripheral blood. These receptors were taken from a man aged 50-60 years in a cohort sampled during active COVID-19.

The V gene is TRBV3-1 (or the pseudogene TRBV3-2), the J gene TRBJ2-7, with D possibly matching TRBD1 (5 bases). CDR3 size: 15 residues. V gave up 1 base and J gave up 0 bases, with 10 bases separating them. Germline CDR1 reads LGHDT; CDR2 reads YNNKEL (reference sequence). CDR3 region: CASSQGPQGSYEQYV. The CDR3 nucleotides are TGTGCCAGCAGCCAAGGACCCCAGGGCTCCTACGAGCAGTACGTC.

CDR3 region: CSVVGPDQETQYF. CDR3 DNA: TGCAGCGTTGTTGGGCCAGACCAAGAGACCCAGTACTTC. The rearrangement uses TRBV29-1 and TRBJ2-5; D remains ambiguous. With 4 bases removed from V and 0 bases from J, the gap between germline ends came to 9 bases. Looked up from germline, CDR1 is SQVTM and CDR2 is ANQGSEA. The CDR3 loop spans 13 amino acids.

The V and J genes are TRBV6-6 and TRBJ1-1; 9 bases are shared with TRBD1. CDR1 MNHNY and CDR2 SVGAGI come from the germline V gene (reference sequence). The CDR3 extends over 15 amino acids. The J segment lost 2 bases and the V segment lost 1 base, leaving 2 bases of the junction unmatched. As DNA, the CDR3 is TGTGCCAGCAGTTACTGGGACAGGGCCAACACTGAAGCTTTCTTT. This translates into CASSYWDRANTEAFF.

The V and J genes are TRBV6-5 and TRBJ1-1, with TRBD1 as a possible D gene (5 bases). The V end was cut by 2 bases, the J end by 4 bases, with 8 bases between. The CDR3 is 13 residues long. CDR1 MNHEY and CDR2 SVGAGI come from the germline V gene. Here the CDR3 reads CASSYRGGTEAFF. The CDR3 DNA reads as TGTGCCAGCAGTTACAGGGGTGGCACTGAAGCTTTCTTT.

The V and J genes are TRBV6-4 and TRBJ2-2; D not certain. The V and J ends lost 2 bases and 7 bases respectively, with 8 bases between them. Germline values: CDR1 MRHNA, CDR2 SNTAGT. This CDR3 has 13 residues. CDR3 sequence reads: CASSDELDGELFF. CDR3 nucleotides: TGTGCCAGCAGTGACGAGCTCGACGGGGAGCTGTTTTTT.

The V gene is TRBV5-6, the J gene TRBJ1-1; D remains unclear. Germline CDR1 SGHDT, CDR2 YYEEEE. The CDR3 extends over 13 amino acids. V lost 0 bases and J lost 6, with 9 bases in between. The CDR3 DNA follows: TGTGCCAGCAGCTTGGGAGGAGAGGCTGAAGCTTTCTTT. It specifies CASSLGGEAEAFF.

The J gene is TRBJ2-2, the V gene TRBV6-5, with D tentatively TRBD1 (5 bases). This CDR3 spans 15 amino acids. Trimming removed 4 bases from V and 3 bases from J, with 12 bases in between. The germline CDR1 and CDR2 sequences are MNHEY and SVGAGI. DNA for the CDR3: TGTGCCAGCAGTTTCCCCCAGGGATACACCGGGGAGCTGTTTTTT. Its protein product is CASSFPQGYTGELFF.

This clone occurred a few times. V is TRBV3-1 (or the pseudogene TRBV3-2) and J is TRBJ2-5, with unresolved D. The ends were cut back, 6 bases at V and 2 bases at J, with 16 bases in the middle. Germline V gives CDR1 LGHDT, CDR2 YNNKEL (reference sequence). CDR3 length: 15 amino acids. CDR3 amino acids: CASSLWQSVQETQYF. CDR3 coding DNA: TGTGCCAGCAGTCTCTGGCAATCAGTTCAAGAGACCCAGTACTTC.

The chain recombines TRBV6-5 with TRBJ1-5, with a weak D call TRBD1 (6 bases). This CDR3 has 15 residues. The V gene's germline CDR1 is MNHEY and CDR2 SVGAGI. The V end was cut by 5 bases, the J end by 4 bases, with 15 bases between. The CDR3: CASSPNPQGNQPQHF. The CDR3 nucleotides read TGTGCCAGCAGTCCTAATCCACAGGGAAATCAGCCCCAGCATTTT.